This T cell receptor beta chain was found in a study of shared clonotypes between healthy human individuals. Overall study: Per donor, three plates held CD4 naive cells, three held CD4 memory, two held CD8 naive and one held CD8 memory.

Clones were sequenced by immunoSEQ multiplex PCR, and TCRdb holds only the in-frame ones, with some missing. This table has about 2.3 million clones, approximately 95% appearing once. The specimen sequenced was naive CD4+ T cells from PBMCs. Documented subset: CD45RA+ positively selected. The TCR originated in a man aged 18 to 29 in good health. Some clones in this sample may be carry-over from other donors' samples.

The CDR3 DNA sequence: TGTGCCAGCATCCAGGAGGTAGCGGCCCCCTACGAGCAGTACTTC. Protein: CASIQEVAAPYEQYF. This chain links TRBV28 with TRBJ2-7, with D perhaps TRBD2 (6 bases). Germline CDR1 and CDR2: MDHEN and SYDVKM. The CDR3 consists of 15 residues. Trimming cost V 7 bases and J 2 bases, with 18 bases left between them.